Listed here is a single TCR beta chain. Per the original data handling: Reference gene primer amplification yielded estimated nucleated cell counts. Repertoires were generated with immunoSEQ multiplex PCR, while TCRdb's copy carries only in-frame clones and drops some. V and J calls and clone size are those listed in that table; D and trimming were worked out from the DNA. The sample includes a few hundred thousand clones, about 83% of them seen just once. From germline, CDR1 is KGHDR and CDR2 SFDVKD. Trimming at V came to 4 bases and at J to 3 bases, leaving 1 base not matched to a gene. The CDR3 is made up of 14 amino acids. This sample is part of a study of blood T cell repertoires in COVID-19. Looking at the study overall: The United States, Italy and Spain were the sources of the acute and convalescent COVID-19 samples. The analysed material was cDNA or gDNA that came from T cells, B-cell-depleted T cells, or PBMCs.

The receptor comes from a man aged 55 to 70 who had recovered from COVID-19. The sample consisted of peripheral blood. The J gene is TRBJ1-2, the V gene TRBV24-1, with TRBD1 matching 10 bases. The CDR3 coding sequence is TGTGCCACCAGTGAAGGGACAGGGGACTATGGCTACACCTTC. Its protein is CATSEGTGDYGYTF.